A single sample gave rise to the 22 T cell receptor beta chains below, sequenced in a study of control samples from healthy donors and cancer patients. TCRdb keeps only in-frame clones here, not all; method: immunoSEQ multiplex PCR. The data contain about 77,000 clones, about 92% of them singletons. What was sequenced was blood. The receptor set was obtained from a woman aged 60 to 75 in good health.

V and J are TRBV2 and TRBJ2-1, with D possibly TRBD2 on 6 matching bases. The CDR3 extends over 13 amino acids. The germline V and J ends were trimmed by 6 bases and 5 bases, with 11 bases remaining between them. Germline values: CDR1 SNHLY, CDR2 FYNNEI. CDR3 in amino acids: CASSSGSNNEQFF. In DNA, the CDR3 is TGTGCCAGCAGCTCCGGGAGCAACAATGAGCAGTTCTTC.

The table lists this clone with a count of one. This sequence joins TRBV3-1 (or the pseudogene TRBV3-2) and TRBJ1-6; unclear D gene. Germline CDR1 is LGHDT and CDR2 is YNNKEL (reference sequence). Trimming took 1 base from V and 6 from J, leaving 10 bases between them. The CDR3 has 15 residues. Here the CDR3 reads CASSQVPTSNSPLHF. In DNA, the CDR3 is TGTGCCAGCAGCCAAGTCCCGACTTCTAATTCACCCCTCCACTTT.

This clone appeared a few times. This sequence joins TRBV2 and TRBJ1-5; no clear D gene. This CDR3 has 15 amino acids. V shed 8 bases and J shed 0 bases, with 14 bases lying between them. The V gene's germline CDR1 is SNHLY and CDR2 FYNNEI. For the CDR3, the DNA is TGTGCCAGCGATTTCCGCCGGGATAGCAATCAGCCCCAGCATTTT. This sequence encodes CASDFRRDSNQPQHF. Filled out from reference TRBV2 and TRBJ1-5, the complete variable domain reads EPEVTQTPSHQVTQMGQEVILRCVPISNHLYFYWYRQILGQKVEFLVSFYNNEISEKSEIFDDQFSVERPDGSNFTLKIRSTKLEDSAMYFCASDFRRDSNQPQHFGDGTRLSIL.

CDR3 nucleotides: TGCGCCAGCAGCCAAGCTCACGGGAGAAGCTCCTACAATGAGCAGTTCTTC. Its translation is CASSQAHGRSSYNEQFF. The rearrangement joins TRBV4-3 to TRBJ2-1; D possibly corresponds to TRBD2 (6 bases). Trimming pared 1 base from V and 0 bases from J, leaving 13 bases between. The CDR3 is 17 amino acids. Germline V gives CDR1 LGHNA, CDR2 YSLEER.

The V and J genes are TRBV7-8 and TRBJ2-7, with TRBD2 matching over 7 bases. The CDR3 extends over 14 amino acids. Germline V gives CDR1 SGHVS, CDR2 FQNEAQ. The J segment lost 2 bases and the V segment lost 3 bases, leaving 4 bases of the junction unmatched. In DNA form, the CDR3 reads TGTGCCAGCAGCTTGCGGGAGACCACCTACGAGCAGTACTTC. Translated: CASSLRETTYEQYF.

The CDR3 sequence: CASTLNGGNEQFF. In DNA form, the CDR3 reads TGTGCCAGCACTCTGAACGGGGGCAATGAGCAGTTCTTC. The chain uses TRBV2 and TRBJ2-1, with D possibly TRBD2 on 6 matching bases. The CDR3 spans 13 residues. Germline loops: CDR1 SNHLY, CDR2 FYNNEI. Trimming left V 7 bases short and J 6 bases short, with 13 bases between.

The chain carries TRBV18 and TRBJ2-7; the match to TRBD1 covers 7 bases. The CDR3 sequence is 17 residues long. V lost 0 bases and J lost 4; bases outside the gene matches: 12. Germline V lookup: CDR1 KGHSH, CDR2 LQKENI. The CDR3 nucleotides are TGTGCCAGCTCACCACCGCTTGTCGGAGACAGGGCGTACGAGCAGTACTTC. It encodes CASSPPLVGDRAYEQYF. Combining the CDR3 with reference TRBV18 and TRBJ2-7 gives the whole variable domain NAGVMQNPRHLVRRRGQEARLRCSPMKGHSHVYWYRQLPEEGLKFMVYLQKENIIDESGMPKERFSAEFPKEGPSILRIQQVVRGDSAAYFCASSPPLVGDRAYEQYFGPGTRLTVT.

The rearrangement links TRBV5-5 to TRBJ1-2, with 7 positions matching TRBD1. CDR3 size: 18 residues. V trimming: 3 bases; J trimming: 2 bases; junction bases outside the gene matches: 16. Germline loops: CDR1 SGHKS, CDR2 YYEKEE (reference sequence). The DNA for the CDR3 is TGTGCCAGCAGCTCTTATTCCCGCCTGACAGGGCCAAACTATGGCTACACCTTC. Translation gives CASSSYSRLTGPNYGYTF.

The count of this clone is one. This sequence joins TRBV11-3 and TRBJ2-1; TRBD2 aligns across 9 bases. V lost 0 bases, J lost 9 bases, and 21 bases stayed unmatched. The V gene's germline CDR1 is SGHNT and CDR2 YENEEA. The CDR3 has 20 residues. The CDR3 spells CASSLDRGRPGLALSGEQFF. The CDR3 bases are TGTGCCAGCAGCTTAGATAGGGGACGGCCGGGACTAGCTTTATCGGGTGAGCAGTTCTTC. Variable domain in full (rest from reference TRBV11-3 and TRBJ2-1): EAGVVQSPRYKIIEKKQPVAFWCNPISGHNTLYWYLQNLGQGPELLIRYENEEAVDDSQLPKDRFSAERLKGVDSTLKIQPAELGDSAVYLCASSLDRGRPGLALSGEQFFGPGTRLTVL.

The chain is built from TRBV30 and TRBJ2-7, with a possible D match to TRBD2 (6 bases). The V end lost 3 bases, the J end lost 0 bases, and 21 bases lay between the germline ends. Germline V lookup: CDR1 GTSNPN, CDR2 SVGIG (reference sequence). The CDR3 length is 17 residues. The CDR3 DNA follows: TGTGCCTGGAGCCCCCGGCCAGGGACTTGGAGCTCCTACGAGCAGTACTTC. Its translation: CAWSPRPGTWSSYEQYF.

The CDR3 DNA is TGTGCCAGCAGCGATTGGGCGCCGAACACCGGGGAGCTGTTTTTT. It yields the protein CASSDWAPNTGELFF. V and J are TRBV3-1 (or the pseudogene TRBV3-2) and TRBJ2-2; D remains ambiguous. V shed 5 bases and J shed 0 bases, with 10 bases lying between them. Looked up from germline, CDR1 is LGHDT and CDR2 is YNNKEL (reference sequence). This CDR3 contains 15 residues.

The chain joins TRBV5-1 to TRBJ2-5; tentatively, D is TRBD2 (6 bases). The V gene's germline CDR1 is SGHRS and CDR2 YFSETQ. This CDR3 spans 13 amino acids. V was pared by 5 bases and J by 2 bases, with 10 bases between. CDR3 nucleotides: TGCGCCAGCAGGGGGGGAGGACAAGAGACCCAGTACTTC. It is translated as CASRGGGQETQYF.

V and J are TRBV5-4 and TRBJ2-2; TRBD1 matches at 7 bases. The CDR3 consists of 16 residues. The V and J ends lost 2 bases and 3 bases, in that order; junction bases with no gene match: 7. Germline assignment: CDR1 SGHNT and CDR2 YYREEE (reference sequence). This CDR3 is CASSLGNTGDTGELFF. The CDR3 coding sequence is TGTGCCAGCAGCTTAGGTAATACAGGGGACACCGGGGAGCTGTTTTTT.

This rearrangement joins TRBV5-6 to TRBJ1-5; TRBD1 matches at 9 bases. V gave up 5 bases and J gave up 2 bases; unmatched junction bases: 8. Germline values: CDR1 SGHDT, CDR2 YYEEEE. There are 16 residues in the CDR3. CDR3 coding DNA: TGTGCCAGCAGTTTTATGGACAGGGGTGGCAATCAGCCCCAGCATTTT. Translating it yields CASSFMDRGGNQPQHF.

This sequence joins TRBV4-2 and TRBJ2-3, with D possibly TRBD1 on 5 matching bases. The CDR3 runs 16 residues. Trimming removed 0 bases from V and 0 bases from J, with 10 bases in between. Per the germline V gene, CDR1 is LGHNA and CDR2 is YNFKEQ. The CDR3 sequence: CASSQEGRPSTDTQYF. As DNA, the CDR3 is TGTGCCAGCAGCCAAGAGGGGCGGCCTAGCACAGATACGCAGTATTTT.

This chain uses TRBV7-9 with TRBJ1-2; D uncertain. Trimming cost V 0 bases and J 8 bases, with 7 bases left between them. The length of the CDR3 is 12 residues. Germline CDR1 SEHNR, CDR2 FQNEAQ (reference sequence). The CDR3 bases are TGTGCCAGCAGCTTAGCGAGGGAGGGCTACACCTTC. Its translation: CASSLAREGYTF. The full variable domain, its missing parts supplied by reference TRBV7-9 and TRBJ1-2, is DTGVSQNPRHKITKRGQNVTFRCDPISEHNRLYWYRQTLGQGPEFLTYFQNEAQLEKSRLLSDRFSAERPKGSFSTLEIQRTEQGDSAMYLCASSLAREGYTFGSGTRLTVV.

The chain has TRBV19 and TRBJ1-1; the D is unclear. CDR1 is LNHDA, CDR2 SQIVND, per germline (reference sequence). CDR3 length equals 14 residues. The V end was cut by 7 bases, the J end by 0 bases, with 12 bases between. CDR3 nucleotide sequence: TGTGCCAGTACCCCGGTCCGCATGAACACTGAAGCTTTCTTT. Its translation: CASTPVRMNTEAFF.

J is TRBJ1-4 and V is TRBV6-2 or TRBV6-3, with 9 bases aligning to TRBD1. Germline trimming cut 5 bases from V and 8 bases from J; bases unmatched to any gene: 12. The CDR3 runs 16 residues. Germline V gene data show CDR1 as MNHEY and CDR2 as SVGEGT. The CDR3 region is CASSRVTGGREEKLFF. CDR3 sequence (DNA): TGTGCCAGCAGTCGAGTAACAGGGGGCCGGGAAGAAAAACTGTTTTTT.

This clone was observed a single time. This chain links TRBV30 with TRBJ1-4; maybe TRBD1 (6 bases). V was shortened by 8 bases and J by 2 bases, with 15 bases between the two germline ends. This CDR3 spans 14 amino acids. Germline CDR1 and CDR2: GTSNPN and SVGIG (reference sequence). The CDR3 region has the DNA TGTGCCAGGGGGGGGAAGTCGACTAATGAAAAACTGTTTTTT. Encoded protein: CARGGKSTNEKLFF.

This chain joins TRBV5-8 and TRBJ1-5, with 12 bases aligning to TRBD1. The CDR3 covers 17 residues. CDR1 is SGHTS, CDR2 YDEGEE, per germline. V dropped 2 bases and J dropped 1; count of bases not matched to a gene: 4. This chain's CDR3 is CASSLGTGGRSNQPQHF. For the CDR3, the DNA is TGTGCCAGCAGCTTAGGGACAGGGGGCCGGAGCAATCAGCCCCAGCATTTT.

This sequence joins TRBV3-1 (or the pseudogene TRBV3-2) and TRBJ2-7; D is perhaps TRBD1 (5 bases). This CDR3 spans 14 amino acids. Trimming took 0 bases from V and 2 from J, leaving 8 bases between them. CDR1 is LGHDT, CDR2 YNNKEL, per germline (reference sequence). The CDR3 reads CASSQEYRTYEQYF. The CDR3 bases are TGTGCCAGCAGCCAAGAGTACAGGACCTACGAGCAGTACTTC.

V usage is TRBV2 and J usage is TRBJ1-5, with a possible D match to TRBD1 (5 bases). Germline CDR1 and CDR2: SNHLY and FYNNEI. V dropped 5 bases and J dropped 5 bases, with 13 bases sitting between them. The CDR3 is 14 amino acids. The CDR3 protein is CASSQRDGHQPQHF. The CDR3 DNA reads TGTGCCAGCAGTCAGAGGGACGGCCATCAGCCCCAGCATTTT.